Listed below are T cell receptor beta chains from one sample, sequenced in a study of metastatic and nonmetastatic thyroid tumors. TCRdb used MiXCR to call clones anew from the PCR reads. This table holds around 21,000 clones, roughly 23% found once. Material for sequencing was blood. Receptors were obtained from a male donor with papillary thyroid cancer or a benign thyroid nodule (not recorded which). Some clones in this sample may be carry-over from other donors' samples. CDR3s include the opening cysteine and the closing phenylalanine or tryptophan. Fields, in order: J gene, clone size, D gene, V gene, CDR3 length, CDR3 DNA, CDR3 protein. The D gene is left open where the match is weak. Size is stated for part of the rows, as once, few or many counts, or as a class when the clone is expanded.

j_call: TRBJ2-1; clone_size: few; d_call: NA; v_call: TRBV27; cdr3_length: 14; cdr3_nt: TGTGCCAGCAGACGGGCGGGCTCCTACAATGAGCAGTTCTTC; cdr3_aa: CASRRAGSYNEQFF
j_call: TRBJ2-1; clone_size: NA; d_call: NA; v_call: TRBV20-1; cdr3_length: 13; cdr3_nt: TGCAGTGCTCCGGGCACCGTTGGCAATGAGCAGTTCTTC; cdr3_aa: CSAPGTVGNEQFF
j_call: TRBJ2-7; clone_size: NA; d_call: NA; v_call: TRBV28; cdr3_length: 15; cdr3_nt: TGTGCCAGCAGTTCCTATCAAACGGCAACCTACGACAAGTACTTC; cdr3_aa: CASSSYQTATYDKYF
j_call: TRBJ2-7; clone_size: medium-sized; d_call: NA; v_call: TRBV6-1; cdr3_length: 13; cdr3_nt: TGTGCCAGCAGTGAAGCCAAGCACTACGAGCAGTACTTC; cdr3_aa: CASSEAKHYEQYF
j_call: TRBJ1-4; clone_size: many; d_call: NA; v_call: TRBV11-2; cdr3_length: 16; cdr3_nt: TGTGCCAGCAGCATATTGACAGAGAGGGGAGATGAAAAACTGTTTTTT; cdr3_aa: CASSILTERGDEKLFF
j_call: TRBJ2-7; clone_size: many; d_call: NA; v_call: TRBV6-1; cdr3_length: 13; cdr3_nt: TGTGCCAGCGCTCAGTCCGTAGGCTACGAGCAGTACTTC; cdr3_aa: CASAQSVGYEQYF
j_call: TRBJ1-2; clone_size: NA; d_call: NA; v_call: TRBV6-2/TRBV6-3; cdr3_length: 15; cdr3_nt: TGTGCCAGCAGTCAAACCGGACAGTCCTTGGGCGGCTACACCTTC; cdr3_aa: CASSQTGQSLGGYTF
j_call: TRBJ2-7; clone_size: NA; d_call: NA; v_call: TRBV20-1; cdr3_length: 12; cdr3_nt: TGCAGTGTGGGTAGCGGCAGTTACGAGCAGTACTTC; cdr3_aa: CSVGSGSYEQYF
j_call: TRBJ1-5; clone_size: few; d_call: NA; v_call: TRBV27; cdr3_length: 13; cdr3_nt: TGTGCCAGCAGTTTGGGTTACAATCAGCCCCAGCATTTT; cdr3_aa: CASSLGYNQPQHF
j_call: TRBJ2-5; clone_size: NA; d_call: NA; v_call: TRBV28; cdr3_length: 14; cdr3_nt: TGTGCCAGCACCCGGATTGATTTACGAGAGACCCAGTACTTC; cdr3_aa: CASTRIDLRETQYF
j_call: TRBJ2-7; clone_size: many; d_call: TRBD2; v_call: TRBV14; cdr3_length: 18; cdr3_nt: TGTGCCAGCAGTCCCTATCCCTACCTAGCGGAGGGACCCTACGAGCAGTACTTC; cdr3_aa: CASSPYPYLAEGPYEQYF
j_call: TRBJ1-6; clone_size: few; d_call: NA; v_call: TRBV19; cdr3_length: 15; cdr3_nt: TGTGCCAGTAGTATAACCGACCTCTATAATTCACCCCTCCACTTT; cdr3_aa: CASSITDLYNSPLHF
j_call: TRBJ1-5; clone_size: NA; d_call: NA; v_call: TRBV13; cdr3_length: 16; cdr3_nt: TGTGCCAGCAGCTTAGCCGGGATTCAACCGAGTCAGCCCCAGCATTTT; cdr3_aa: CASSLAGIQPSQPQHF
j_call: TRBJ1-4; clone_size: many; d_call: NA; v_call: TRBV5-4; cdr3_length: 17; cdr3_nt: TGTGCCAGCAGCTTGGGAGGAGCTCAGGGAGGGTTCGATAAACTGTTTTTT; cdr3_aa: CASSLGGAQGGFDKLFF